What follows are 24 T cell receptor beta chains derived from one specimen sequenced in a study of T cells expressing NK-cell markers. TCRdb reprocessed the 5' RACE reads and keeps a single row for each CDR3 protein, giving no DNA. This sample's clone table lists roughly 350,000 distinct CDR3 sequences. The specimen was blood T cells: a sorted CD56 or NKG2C T cell subset, CD4+ or CD8+ T cells, or bulk PBMC T cells (not recorded which). Receptor source: a man between 18 and 69 years old in good health.

The chain uses TRBV6-1 and TRBJ2-3. The CDR3 has 15 amino acids. Per the germline V gene, CDR1 is MNHNS and CDR2 is SASEGT. CDR3: CASRFEEASTDTQYF.

The chain employs TRBV6-1 and TRBJ1-3. The V gene's germline CDR1 is MNHNS and CDR2 SASEGT. The CDR3 spans 13 residues. The CDR3 loop reads CASSPTFGNTIYF.

CDR3 residues: CASSYSRGLAGIDTQYF. The rearrangement uses TRBV6-5 and TRBJ2-3; TCRdb picks TRBD2, but there is no DNA to check that call. In germline, CDR1 is MNHEY, CDR2 SVGAGI. This CDR3 has 17 amino acids.

V usage is TRBV6-1 and J usage is TRBJ2-7; TCRdb's D call, TRBD1, is unchecked because there is no DNA. There are 15 residues in the CDR3. Germline CDR1 MNHNS, CDR2 SASEGT. CDR3 loop: CASSPQPRGLYEQYF.

The J gene is TRBJ2-7, the V gene TRBV6-6; checking the TCRdb D call of TRBD1 is not possible without DNA. Germline loops: CDR1 MNHNY, CDR2 SVGAGI (reference sequence). This CDR3 has 13 amino acids. The CDR3 spells CASTGQVSYEQYF.

The rearrangement links TRBV5-5 to TRBJ1-1; absent DNA, TCRdb's TRBD1 call cannot be checked. This CDR3 spans 16 amino acids. Germline V gives CDR1 SGHKS, CDR2 YYEKEE (reference sequence). Here the CDR3 reads CASSLVGTGSNTEAFF.

The rearrangement links TRBV30 to TRBJ2-3. The germline V gene encodes CDR1 GTSNPN and CDR2 SVGIG (reference sequence). The CDR3 sequence is 14 residues long. The CDR3 loop reads CAWSVSHFTDTQYF.

The J gene is TRBJ2-3, the V gene TRBV20-1; with no DNA, the TCRdb D assignment of TRBD2 cannot be verified. This CDR3 spans 15 amino acids. Germline V gene sequence: CDR1 DFQATT, CDR2 SNEGSKA (reference sequence). CDR3: CSAGGGWTSTDTQYF.

The gene calls are TRBV27 and TRBJ1-3; the D call of TRBD1 rests on TCRdb alone, since no DNA is present to check it. There are 14 residues in the CDR3. The germline V gene encodes CDR1 MNHEY and CDR2 SMNVEV (reference sequence). This CDR3 reads CASSLRQGWNTIYF.

The chain is built from TRBV6-1 and TRBJ2-5; the D call of TRBD1 rests on TCRdb alone, since no DNA is present to check it. Germline V gene data show CDR1 as MNHNS and CDR2 as SASEGT. The CDR3 is 14 amino acids. CDR3 residues: CASTERRTGETQYF.

The gene calls are TRBV28 and TRBJ1-5. The germline V gene encodes CDR1 MDHEN and CDR2 SYDVKM. This CDR3 region has 12 residues. The CDR3 loop reads CASNEENQPQHF.

The V and J genes are TRBV20-1 and TRBJ2-7; TCRdb returns TRBD1, unconfirmable since there is no DNA. CDR3 length equals 15 residues. Germline V gene data show CDR1 as DFQATT and CDR2 as SNEGSKA (reference sequence). CDR3 region: CSAGASGIRSYEQYF.

The chain joins TRBV28 to TRBJ2-3; TCRdb gives TRBD2 as the D gene, but with no DNA this cannot be confirmed. The V gene's germline CDR1 is MDHEN and CDR2 SYDVKM. This CDR3 has 13 amino acids. The chain's CDR3 is CASSLGTRRQGYF. The full variable domain, rest sourced from reference TRBV28 and TRBJ2-3, is DVKVTQSSRYLVKRTGEKVFLECVQDMDHENMFWYRQDPGLGLRLIYFSYDVKMKEKGDIPEGYSVSREKKERFSLILESASTNQTSMYLCASSLGTRRQGYFGPGTRLTVL.

The V call is TRBV18, the J call TRBJ2-1; TCRdb reports TRBD2, a call that lacks DNA to check it against. This CDR3 is built from 15 residues. The germline CDR1 and CDR2 sequences are KGHSH and LQKENI. The CDR3 protein is CASSSYYSTGNEQFF.

The chain is built from TRBV6-1 and TRBJ1-1; TCRdb selects TRBD1, and the lack of DNA leaves this call unchecked. CDR1 and CDR2 from the germline V gene are MNHNS and SASEGT. The length of the CDR3 is 14 residues. CDR3: CASRMGQGFTEAFF.

This chain uses TRBV6-1 with TRBJ1-3; TCRdb names TRBD1, which stays unverified in the absence of DNA. CDR1 and CDR2 from the germline V gene are MNHNS and SASEGT. The CDR3 spans 15 residues. CDR3 loop: CASSPVGGPGNTIYF.

The chain links TRBV29-1 to TRBJ2-1. Germline V gene lookup returns CDR1 SQVTM and CDR2 ANQGSEA. The CDR3 runs 13 residues. The CDR3 loop is CSVRTWVGNEQFF.

The chain couples TRBV9 to TRBJ1-1; the D call of TRBD1 rests on TCRdb alone, since no DNA is present to check it. Germline V gives CDR1 SGDLS, CDR2 YYNGEE. This CDR3 has 15 amino acids. This CDR3 is CASSAPDRGYTEAFF.

The rearrangement links TRBV29-1 to TRBJ1-6; the TCRdb call, TRBD1, lacks DNA for checking. CDR1 SQVTM and CDR2 ANQGSEA come from the germline V gene. This CDR3 spans 13 amino acids. CDR3 region: CSVRDSGGSPLHF.

The chain employs TRBV20-1 and TRBJ2-1; lacking DNA, the TRBD1 call made by TCRdb goes unchecked. The CDR3 extends over 14 amino acids. Germline V gives CDR1 DFQATT, CDR2 SNEGSKA (reference sequence). The CDR3 region is CSAPSWGSYNEQFF.

The gene calls are TRBV20-1 and TRBJ2-3; TCRdb reports TRBD1, a call that lacks DNA to check it against. Germline CDR1 DFQATT, CDR2 SNEGSKA (reference sequence). The CDR3 runs to 15 residues. The CDR3 loop reads CSVVSGGQYTDTQYF.

V is TRBV20-1 and J is TRBJ2-7; TCRdb picks TRBD1, but there is no DNA to check that call. The CDR3 runs to 18 residues. From germline, CDR1 is DFQATT and CDR2 SNEGSKA (reference sequence). The CDR3 protein is CSARDFRTGSGSPYEQYF.

The chain recombines TRBV7-9 with TRBJ2-3; TCRdb's assignment of TRBD2 cannot be checked, as there is no DNA. The CDR3 is 15 residues long. Germline V gene lookup returns CDR1 SEHNR and CDR2 FQNEAQ (reference sequence). The CDR3 sequence: CASRGLAGTTDTQYF.

The chain joins TRBV7-9 to TRBJ2-5; the TCRdb D gene call, TRBD2, has no DNA to confirm it. The CDR3 length is 16 residues. CDR1 and CDR2 from the germline V gene are SEHNR and FQNEAQ (reference sequence). The CDR3 region is CASSPWGLATQETQYF.